The next 22 T cell receptor beta chains were all read from a single sample in a study of T-cell reconstitution after alpha-beta-depleted transplantation in children. Preparation of the TCRbeta library was carried out with unique molecular identifiers. TCRdb itself ran the PCR reads through MiXCR, one entry per CDR3 protein. The sample has 200,000 to 250,000 distinct CDR3 sequences, about 23% seen once. The input for sequencing was PBMCs, taken before TCRalphabeta/CD19-depleted stem cell transplant. The receptors were sampled from a girl aged 2 to 10 with Fanconi anemia, due to receive a stem cell transplant.

This chain joins TRBV14 and TRBJ2-7, with TRBD2 identical over 12 bases. The germline gives CDR1 SGHDN, CDR2 FVKESK. The CDR3 covers 19 residues. Unmatched junction bases numbered 14, after V lost 1 base and J lost 4 bases. This CDR3 is CASSQALAGGLRTPYEQYF. The CDR3 bases are TGTGCCAGCAGCCAAGCACTAGCGGGAGGCCTACGCACTCCTTACGAGCAGTACTTC.

The table lists this clonotype with many counts. The gene calls are TRBV29-1 and TRBJ2-3, with TRBD2 identical over 9 bases. Germline V gene data show CDR1 as SQVTM and CDR2 as ANQGSEA. The CDR3 consists of 14 residues. Unmatched junction bases numbered 4, after V lost 6 bases and J lost 0 bases. CDR3 DNA sequence: TGCAGCGTCCTGGGACTAGCTAGCACAGATACGCAGTATTTT. It specifies CSVLGLASTDTQYF.

The V and J genes are TRBV12-3 or TRBV12-4 and TRBJ2-7, with a tentative D call TRBD2 (6 bases). The V and J ends lost 6 bases and 0 bases respectively, with 18 bases between them. The CDR3 is made up of 16 amino acids. The CDR3: CASSLLAGRSSYEQYF. The CDR3 DNA sequence: TGTGCCAGCAGCCTGTTGGCGGGACGATCCTCCTACGAGCAGTACTTC.

This clonotype was found a few times. The rearrangement links TRBV29-1 to TRBJ2-3, with D perhaps being TRBD1 or TRBD2 (5 bases each). CDR1 SQVTM and CDR2 ANQGSEA come from the germline V gene. V gave up 7 bases and J gave up 10 bases, with 21 bases separating them. The CDR3 loop spans 13 amino acids. The CDR3 loop is CSAIGAGKWAQYF. DNA for the CDR3: TGCAGCGCTATCGGGGCAGGGAAATGGGCGCAGTATTTT.

In this sample, this clonotype turned up many times. The rearrangement uses TRBV21-1 and TRBJ2-7; TRBD1 is the table's D call and was not checked against the DNA. TRBV21-1 is marked as a pseudogene. The CDR3 length is 15 residues. The CDR3 loop reads CASSQEGHRGYEQYF. CDR3 in DNA: TGTGCCAGCAGCCAGGAGGGACATCGGGGATACGAGCAGTACTTC.

In its sample, this clonotype was seen many times. The genes are TRBV4-2 and TRBJ2-2; tentative D call: TRBD1 (6 bases). The germline CDR1 and CDR2 sequences are LGHNA and YNFKEQ. The CDR3 totals 14 residues. Trimming took 6 bases from V and 8 from J, leaving 16 bases between them. The CDR3: CASRMGHQGGELFF. Here the CDR3 DNA reads TGTGCCAGCAGGATGGGACATCAGGGGGGGGAGCTGTTTTTT.

The sample holds many counts of this clonotype. The DNA for the CDR3 is TGTGCCAGCAGCCCTCACGGGACTAGCGCCAACAATGAGCAGTTCTTC. Its protein product is CASSPHGTSANNEQFF. The V call is TRBV12-3 or TRBV12-4, the J call TRBJ2-1; 10 bases agree with TRBD2. This CDR3 contains 16 residues. With V trimmed by 6 bases and J by 5 bases, 10 bases remained unmatched.

There are a few counts of this clonotype. The chain combines TRBV12-3 or TRBV12-4 with TRBJ1-3; D is ambiguous. V lost 7 bases to trimming and J lost 0 bases, with 13 bases between them. The CDR3 extends over 15 amino acids. CDR3 region: CASTLDGYSGNTIYF. In DNA form, the CDR3 reads TGTGCCAGCACTCTAGACGGTTACTCTGGAAACACCATATATTTT.

The chain carries TRBV29-1 and TRBJ2-1, with 7 bases identical to TRBD2. The junction had 7 bases not matched to a gene; V was cut back by 6 bases and J by 2 bases. Germline CDR1 and CDR2: SQVTM and ANQGSEA. The CDR3 is 14 amino acids. The CDR3 nucleotides read TGCAGCGTCAAAGGGCTAGCGGCCTACAATGAGCAGTTCTTC. Protein product: CSVKGLAAYNEQFF.

In this sample, this clonotype turned up a few times. The rearrangement joins TRBV5-6 to TRBJ2-5; D ambiguous. The CDR3 is made up of 13 amino acids. In germline, CDR1 is SGHDT, CDR2 YYEEEE. Trimming took off 4 bases at V and 5 bases at J, with 12 bases between the two ends. The CDR3 bases are TGTGCCAGCAGCACCGGACCCCAGGAGACCCAGTACTTC. This gives the protein CASSTGPQETQYF.

This chain joins TRBV5-1 and TRBJ1-3; possibly TRBD1 for D (5 bases). V was trimmed by 1 base and J by 1 base, leaving 12 bases between them. This CDR3 contains 16 residues. Looked up from germline, CDR1 is SGHRS and CDR2 is YFSETQ. The CDR3 bases are TGCGCCAGCAGCTTGTTTCCGGGGGGGTCTGGAAACACCATATATTTT. Translated: CASSLFPGGSGNTIYF.

This clonotype was counted many times. This sequence joins TRBV20-1 and TRBJ1-5, with D unresolved. Germline V gives CDR1 DFQATT, CDR2 SNEGSKA (reference sequence). Trimming shortened V by 5 bases and J by 2 bases, and 10 bases separated the two germline ends. This CDR3 spans 13 amino acids. CDR3 DNA sequence: TGCAGTGCTCCCCGGGGTCGCAATCAGCCCCAGCATTTT. It codes for CSAPRGRNQPQHF.

The chain uses TRBV12-3 or TRBV12-4 and TRBJ1-2; the match to TRBD1 covers 7 bases. CDR3 size: 17 residues. Unmatched junction bases numbered 16, after V lost 3 bases and J lost 6 bases. CDR3 region: CASSLETGIGLGDGYTF. CDR3 bases: TGTGCCAGCAGTTTGGAGACAGGGATAGGCCTGGGGGATGGCTACACCTTC.

This clonotype was observed at least ten times. The chain recombines TRBV29-1 with TRBJ1-5; 9 bases align to TRBD1. The ends lost 4 bases at V and 0 bases at J; junction bases unmatched: 1. The length of the CDR3 is 14 residues. Germline CDR1 is SQVTM and CDR2 is ANQGSEA. CDR3: CSVGQGDSNQPQHF. CDR3 bases: TGCAGCGTTGGACAGGGGGATAGCAATCAGCCCCAGCATTTT.

This clonotype showed up many times. The rearrangement joins TRBV20-1 to TRBJ2-7; no reliable D call. Trimming took 1 base from V and 2 from J, leaving 15 bases between them. Per germline, CDR1 DFQATT and CDR2 SNEGSKA (reference sequence). This CDR3 has 15 amino acids. CDR3 sequence (DNA): TGCAGTGCTAGAGGACATCCGACAACTACCTACGAGCAGTACTTC. Encoded protein: CSARGHPTTTYEQYF.

V and J are TRBV7-3 and TRBJ2-7, with 8 positions matching TRBD2. This CDR3 has 16 residues. J was trimmed by 3 bases and V by 2 bases; bases with no gene match: 9. Germline V gives CDR1 SGHTA, CDR2 FQGTGA. As DNA, the CDR3 is TGTGCCAGCAGCTTAGATAGCGGGGCCCCTCTCTACGAGCAGTACTTC. This gives the protein CASSLDSGAPLYEQYF.

This clonotype was seen a handful of times. V gene TRBV12-3 or TRBV12-4 combines with J gene TRBJ2-7; D could derive from TRBD1 or TRBD2 (5 bases each). The CDR3 is 15 amino acids. Trimming removed 6 bases at V and 6 bases at J, with 21 bases between. The DNA for the CDR3 is TGTGCCAGCAGACTATTACCGGGAACGAGGGGCGAGCAGTACTTC. This gives the protein CASRLLPGTRGEQYF.

This clonotype was seen repeatedly, ten times or more. The chain is built from TRBV4-2 and TRBJ2-3, with 9 bases lining up with TRBD2. CDR3 length equals 19 residues. V dropped 1 base and J dropped 2; count of bases not matched to a gene: 13. The germline CDR1 and CDR2 sequences are LGHNA and YNFKEQ. For the CDR3, the DNA is TGTGCCAGCAGCCAAGGTAATAGCGGGGGCCTCCAGGACACAGATACGCAGTATTTT. It encodes CASSQGNSGGLQDTDTQYF.

The chain has TRBV6-1 and TRBJ2-7; 7 bases are a match to TRBD1. After removal of 5 bases from V and 1 base from J, the junction contained 8 bases not matched to a gene. CDR3 length: 15 amino acids. Germline V gene sequence: CDR1 MNHNS, CDR2 SASEGT. In DNA form, the CDR3 reads TGTGCCAGCAGTCTAGGGACAGAGTTTTCCTACGAGCAGTACTTC. Translated, it gives CASSLGTEFSYEQYF.

The chain employs TRBV7-8 and TRBJ1-1; no clear D. The CDR3 totals 13 residues. Trimming removed 5 bases at V and 0 bases at J, with 7 bases between. Germline V CDR1 and CDR2: SGHVS, FQNEAQ. CDR3 loop: CASSAQVNTEAFF. The CDR3 DNA sequence: TGTGCCAGCAGCGCTCAGGTGAACACTGAAGCTTTCTTT.

The chain combines TRBV5-1 with TRBJ1-1, with D unclear. V was clipped by 2 bases and J by 5 bases, with 10 bases between them. The CDR3 runs 13 residues. Per germline, CDR1 SGHRS and CDR2 YFSETQ. CDR3 DNA: TGCGCCAGCAGCTTCCAGGATCGGACTGAAGCTTTCTTT. This translates into CASSFQDRTEAFF.

This clonotype was detected only a few times. The genes are TRBV12-3 or TRBV12-4 and TRBJ2-3, with D perhaps TRBD1 (7 bases). The CDR3 totals 15 residues. V gave up 6 bases and J gave up 5 bases, with 18 bases separating them. The CDR3 DNA sequence: TGTGCCAGCAGGTACCTTAACAGGGGAGGAGATACGCAGTATTTT. This encodes CASRYLNRGGDTQYF.